One and the same sample provided the 23 T cell receptor beta chains below, sequenced in a study of spatial heterogeneity in lung cancer. One entry per CDR3 protein results from TCRdb running MiXCR on the 5' RACE reads. Among 39,000 or so distinct CDR3 sequences listed, 7.5% to 8% were seen once. Sample time point: sample taken at primary tumor resection. This sample comprised PBMCs, obtained at surgery. The source is a male donor with early-stage non-small cell lung cancer.

This clonotype was picked up many times. The V gene is TRBV7-9, the J gene TRBJ2-7, with 7 bases lining up with TRBD1. The length of the CDR3 is 15 residues. Losses at the gene ends were 5 bases for V and 0 bases for J; bases not matched to a gene: 7. CDR1 is SEHNR, CDR2 FQNEAQ, per germline (reference sequence). The CDR3 loop is CASSPTGQSSYEQYF. Written as DNA, the CDR3 is TGTGCCAGCAGCCCGACAGGGCAGAGCTCCTACGAGCAGTACTTC.

This clonotype was detected a few times. The rearrangement joins TRBV5-1 to TRBJ1-2; unclear D gene. Germline V lookup: CDR1 SGHRS, CDR2 YFSETQ. This CDR3 comprises 14 residues. The germline V and J ends were trimmed by 1 base and 0 bases, with 7 bases remaining between them. The CDR3 coding sequence is TGCGCCAGCAGCTTGATGGCATCTAACTATGGCTACACCTTC. It yields the protein CASSLMASNYGYTF.

This clonotype came up a few times. V gene TRBV10-3 combines with J gene TRBJ2-7; D ambiguous. V dropped 5 bases and J dropped 3 bases, with 5 bases sitting between them. Germline lookup yields CDR1 ENHRY and CDR2 SYGVKD. The CDR3 has 11 residues. CDR3 sequence: CAISQYYEQYF. CDR3 sequence (DNA): TGTGCCATCAGTCAGTACTACGAGCAGTACTTC.

This clonotype has at least ten counts. The chain employs TRBV3-1 and TRBJ1-4; 8 bases align to TRBD1. Germline V gene data show CDR1 as LGHDT and CDR2 as YNNKEL (reference sequence). The CDR3 has 16 amino acids. J gave up 1 base and V 4 bases, and 5 bases lay outside the gene matches. CDR3 loop: CASSLQGAGTNEKLFF. In DNA, the CDR3 is TGTGCCAGCAGCCTCCAGGGGGCCGGAACTAATGAAAAACTGTTTTTT.

This clonotype appeared a few times. This chain connects TRBV6-5 to TRBJ1-4; D gene uncertain. The V and J ends lost 0 bases and 0 bases respectively, with 11 bases between them. The CDR3 is made up of 17 amino acids. The germline V gene has CDR1 MNHEY and CDR2 SVGAGI. This CDR3 is CASSYSSIRATNEKLFF. CDR3 DNA sequence: TGTGCCAGCAGTTACTCGAGTATCCGCGCAACTAATGAAAAACTGTTTTTT.

This clonotype showed up just a few times. The V and J genes are TRBV24-1 and TRBJ2-2; D not resolved. Trimming removed 10 bases from V and 2 bases from J, with 16 bases in between. Germline-derived CDR1 and CDR2 are KGHDR and SFDVKD. The CDR3 is 15 residues long. The CDR3 DNA sequence: TGTGCCACTTCGGCTCCGGTGGGTAACACCGGGGAGCTGTTTTTT. Translated: CATSAPVGNTGELFF.

This clonotype occurred many times. The chain combines TRBV12-3 or TRBV12-4 with TRBJ1-5; no definite D call. V gave up 3 bases and J gave up 0 bases, with 9 bases separating them. The CDR3 is 15 amino acids. CDR3 nucleotides: TGTGCCAGCAGTTTTGGAGATAATAGCAATCAGCCCCAGCATTTT. Residues: CASSFGDNSNQPQHF.

This clonotype was observed a handful of times. V gene TRBV12-3 or TRBV12-4 combines with J gene TRBJ2-1; D unclear. V lost 7 bases to trimming and J lost 4 bases, with 17 bases between them. This CDR3 has 15 amino acids. The CDR3 coding sequence is TGTGCCAGCAATCTTTTATCAAGCCGTTACAATGAGCAGTTCTTC. Its protein product is CASNLLSSRYNEQFF.

At least ten counts were recorded for this clonotype. The chain couples TRBV7-8 to TRBJ2-1; D is uncertain. Trimming took off 4 bases at V and 9 bases at J, with 7 bases between the two ends. This CDR3 contains 11 residues. Germline CDR1 and CDR2: SGHVS and FQNEAQ. CDR3 in DNA: TGTGCCAGCAGCTCCCTAGGTGAGCAGTTCTTC. Its protein is CASSSLGEQFF.

This rearrangement joins TRBV7-8 to TRBJ2-1; D unclear. Germline CDR1 and CDR2: SGHVS and FQNEAQ. This CDR3 region has 15 residues. V was clipped by 5 bases and J by 4 bases, with 15 bases between them. Here the CDR3 reads CASSAEERTYNEQFF. Written as DNA, the CDR3 is TGTGCCAGCAGCGCCGAAGAGCGCACTTACAATGAGCAGTTCTTC.

This clonotype was seen a handful of times. The V gene is TRBV29-1, the J gene TRBJ2-1; 9 bases align to TRBD2. This CDR3 comprises 15 residues. Per the germline V gene, CDR1 is SQVTM and CDR2 is ANQGSEA. The V and J ends lost 7 bases and 10 bases, in that order; junction bases with no gene match: 17. CDR3 coding DNA: TGCAGCGCGCGGAGGGTAGCGGGAGTGAATGGGGAGCAGTTCTTC. It translates to CSARRVAGVNGEQFF.

This clonotype was counted between two and nine times. The CDR3 spells CATSDQSGGSYNEQFF. The CDR3 DNA is TGTGCCACCAGTGACCAAAGCGGGGGATCCTACAATGAGCAGTTCTTC. This sequence joins TRBV24-1 and TRBJ2-1; 8 nucleotides agree with TRBD2. In germline, CDR1 is KGHDR, CDR2 SFDVKD. With V trimmed by 4 bases and J by 1 base, 5 bases remained unmatched. This CDR3 contains 16 residues.

This clonotype appeared many times. The chain carries TRBV10-3 and TRBJ2-1; perhaps TRBD1 as D (6 bases). The germline CDR1 and CDR2 sequences are ENHRY and SYGVKD. Trimming cost V 2 bases and J 0 bases, with 8 bases left between them. The CDR3 runs 15 residues. The CDR3 sequence: CAISERQDSYNEQFF. The CDR3 nucleotides read TGTGCCATCAGTGAGCGACAGGACTCCTACAATGAGCAGTTCTTC.

This rearrangement joins TRBV7-2 to TRBJ1-2, with D possibly matching TRBD1 (5 bases). This CDR3 is 13 amino acids long. The V and J ends lost 3 bases and 7 bases respectively, with 12 bases between them. Germline assignment: CDR1 SGHTA and CDR2 FQGNSA. This chain's CDR3 is CASSFPAQGGYTF. The CDR3 DNA is TGTGCCAGCAGCTTCCCCGCCCAGGGTGGCTACACCTTC. Looking up the rest from reference TRBV7-2 and TRBJ1-2 gives the full variable domain: GAGVSQSPSNKVTEKGKDVELRCDPISGHTALYWYRQSLGQGLEFLIYFQGNSAPDKSGLPSDRFSAERTGGSVSTLTIQRTQQEDSAVYLCASSFPAQGGYTFGSGTRLTVV.

This clonotype was recorded at least ten times. The rearrangement links TRBV6-6 to TRBJ2-1, with 8 bases that match TRBD2. CDR1 MNHNY and CDR2 SVGAGI come from the germline V gene (reference sequence). The CDR3 is made up of 17 amino acids. V was clipped by 5 bases and J by 7 bases; unmatched bases: 16. The CDR3 DNA reads TGTGCCAGCAGTCACACCGGGGGGGGAGAAGGGCGGAATGAGCAGTTCTTC. Amino acid sequence: CASSHTGGGEGRNEQFF.

This clonotype was seen only a few times. This rearrangement joins TRBV13 to TRBJ2-2; unclear D gene. Looked up from germline, CDR1 is PRHDT and CDR2 is FYEKMQ (reference sequence). CDR3 length: 14 residues. Trimming took 0 bases from V and 3 from J, leaving 5 bases between them. The CDR3 bases are TGTGCCAGCAGCTTAGGTCTATACACCGGGGAGCTGTTTTTT. This translates into CASSLGLYTGELFF.

This sequence joins TRBV20-1 and TRBJ1-1, with unresolved D. The CDR3 is made up of 14 amino acids. CDR1 is DFQATT, CDR2 SNEGSKA, per germline (reference sequence). V was shortened by 5 bases and J by 2 bases, with 15 bases between the two germline ends. The CDR3, as DNA: TGCAGTGCTCAGGCCTGGAGCTTAAACACTGAAGCTTTCTTT. This translates into CSAQAWSLNTEAFF.

In its sample, this clonotype was seen many times. The gene calls are TRBV6-2 or TRBV6-3 and TRBJ2-1, with TRBD2 as a possible D gene (6 bases). Trimming removed 6 bases from V and 6 bases from J, with 21 bases in between. CDR3 size: 16 residues. Germline assignment: CDR1 MNHEY and CDR2 SVGEGT. CDR3 nucleotides: TGTGCCAGCAGACCACCGCGGGACCCATGGGCCAATGAGCAGTTCTTC. It specifies CASRPPRDPWANEQFF.

This clonotype was recorded at least ten times. The genes are TRBV6-5 and TRBJ1-4; D unresolved. The germline CDR1 and CDR2 sequences are MNHEY and SVGAGI. The CDR3 covers 17 residues. The V end was cut by 0 bases, the J end by 3 bases, with 14 bases between. CDR3 bases: TGTGCCAGCAGTTACTCGATGAACGTGGGTGCTAATGAAAAACTGTTTTTT. Its protein is CASSYSMNVGANEKLFF.

The V and J genes are TRBV9 and TRBJ1-2; possible D gene TRBD1, 6 bases. Trimming removed 3 bases from V and 4 bases from J, with 22 bases in between. Germline V gives CDR1 SGDLS, CDR2 YYNGEE. There are 17 residues in the CDR3. The CDR3 is CASSGEGGWNMGYGYTF. CDR3 bases: TGTGCCAGCAGCGGAGAAGGGGGATGGAACATGGGCTATGGCTACACCTTC.

There are a few counts of this clonotype. The chain uses TRBV20-1 and TRBJ1-6; D gene uncertain. Germline assignment: CDR1 DFQATT and CDR2 SNEGSKA (reference sequence). V shed 5 bases and J shed 0 bases, with 8 bases lying between them. CDR3 length: 14 amino acids. CDR3 coding DNA: TGCAGTGCTGGTAGAAGCTCCTATAATTCACCCCTCCACTTT. It yields the protein CSAGRSSYNSPLHF.

This chain links TRBV5-1 with TRBJ1-4; 8 bases align to TRBD1. The length of the CDR3 is 13 residues. The germline CDR1 and CDR2 sequences are SGHRS and YFSETQ. J lost 3 bases, V lost 8 bases, and 3 bases had no gene match. The chain's CDR3 is CASGQGSNEKLFF. The CDR3 DNA reads as TGCGCCAGTGGACAGGGATCTAATGAAAAACTGTTTTTT. Based on the CDR3 plus reference TRBV5-1 and TRBJ1-4, the full variable domain is KAGVTQTPRYLIKTRGQQVTLSCSPISGHRSVSWYQQTPGQGLQFLFEYFSETQRNKGNFPGRFSGRQFSNSRSEMNVSTLELGDSALYLCASGQGSNEKLFFGSGTQLSVL.

The J gene is TRBJ2-3, the V gene TRBV14; TRBD1 agrees at 10 bases. The CDR3 length is 16 residues. V lost 1 base to trimming and J lost 5 bases; unmatched junction nucleotides: 6. The germline V gene has CDR1 SGHDN and CDR2 FVKESK. Written as DNA, the CDR3 is TGTGCCAGCAGCCAAGGTCATTGGACAGGGGGAGATACGCAGTATTTT. Its protein is CASSQGHWTGGDTQYF.